Each of the 9 T cell receptor beta chains below was sequenced from the same sample in a study of glioma-infiltrating T cells. Using RNA template, CDR3s of TCR alpha and beta were amplified with iRepertoire arm-PCR. One entry per CDR3 protein, called by TCRdb with MiXCR from the multiplex PCR reads. The data show fewer than 500,000 distinct CDR3 sequences, with 41% seen just once and about 11% held by the top ten. Sequencing used glioma tissue, nonneoplastic brain tissue, or PBMCs (not recorded which). The receptors derive from a human donor with low-grade glioma or glioblastoma, undergoing nonglioma brain surgery, or in good health (not recorded which).

This clonotype showed up just a few times. CDR3 residues: CATSDPLYGYTF. The CDR3 DNA sequence: TGTGCCACCAGTGACCCCCTCTACGGCTACACCTTC. The V call is TRBV24-1, the J call TRBJ1-2; D remains unclear. The CDR3 extends over 12 amino acids. V lost 4 bases and J 8 bases, leaving 10 bases between the germline ends. CDR1 KGHDR and CDR2 SFDVKD come from the germline V gene.

The chain combines TRBV2 with TRBJ2-1, with 7 positions matching TRBD2. V shed 7 bases and J 3 bases; nucleotides not matched to a gene: 9. The CDR3 covers 15 residues. Germline-derived CDR1 and CDR2 are SNHLY and FYNNEI. The CDR3 sequence is CASTEGRELYNEQFF. CDR3 nucleotides: TGTGCCAGCACCGAGGGGCGGGAGCTCTACAATGAGCAGTTCTTC.

Remarks on this clonotype: Given a much more abundant clone one base away, this may be a read error. V usage is TRBV27 and J usage is TRBJ2-3, with D perhaps TRBD1 (5 bases). The CDR3 is 16 residues long. The germline V gene encodes CDR1 MNHEY and CDR2 SMNVEV (reference sequence). The V end lost 3 bases, the J end lost 1 base, and 14 bases lay between the germline ends. The CDR3, as DNA: TGTGCCAGCAGTTTCGTGGGGCCGCGTGGCACAGATACGCAGTATTTT. Amino acids: CASSFVGPRGTDTQYF.

The chain uses TRBV7-2 and TRBJ1-2; D unclear. Looked up from germline, CDR1 is SGHTA and CDR2 is FQGNSA. CDR3 length: 13 residues. V lost 7 bases and J lost 3, with 12 bases in between. The CDR3 DNA follows: TGTGCCAGCACCCTCAGCGGGTACTATGGCTACACCTTC. Amino acids: CASTLSGYYGYTF.

The sample holds a few counts of this clonotype. V usage is TRBV12-3 or TRBV12-4 and J usage is TRBJ1-5; D is perhaps TRBD1 (5 bases). V lost 3 bases and J lost 8, with 8 bases in between. CDR3 length: 12 amino acids. CDR3 nucleotides: TGTGCCAGCAGTTTGCGAGGGGAGCCCCAGCATTTT. Its protein product is CASSLRGEPQHF.

This clonotype was recorded many times. The chain uses TRBV6-6 and TRBJ2-3, with D tentatively TRBD2 (5 bases). Deletions cut 2 bases from V and 7 bases from J, with 7 bases between. The CDR3 totals 12 residues. Germline loops: CDR1 MNHNY, CDR2 SVGAGI (reference sequence). Here the CDR3 reads CASSYAGNTQYF. DNA for the CDR3: TGTGCCAGCAGTTACGCGGGCAATACGCAGTATTTT.

This clonotype was observed many times. This chain joins TRBV28 and TRBJ1-2; a weak D match, TRBD1 (5 bases). V lost 8 bases to trimming and J lost 2 bases, with 12 bases between them. The V gene's germline CDR1 is MDHEN and CDR2 SYDVKM. The CDR3 has 13 amino acids. As DNA, the CDR3 is TGTGCCAGCGGAGACAGCGTAAACTATGGCTACACCTTC. Its protein product is CASGDSVNYGYTF.

This clonotype showed up many times. V and J are TRBV28 and TRBJ2-1, with 7 bases that match TRBD2. The CDR3 consists of 14 residues. Trimming at V came to 5 bases and at J to 4 bases, leaving 5 bases not matched to a gene. CDR1 and CDR2 from the germline V gene are MDHEN and SYDVKM. The CDR3 region has the DNA TGTGCCAGCAGTCGCCTAGCGGTGTACAATGAGCAGTTCTTC. Protein: CASSRLAVYNEQFF.

Comment on this clonotype: With a much larger clone just one base away, this may be a read error. The chain uses TRBV6-1 and TRBJ2-7; TRBD2 matches 13 bases. Germline-derived CDR1 and CDR2 are MNHNS and SASEGT. There are 15 residues in the CDR3. CDR3 protein: CSSSWTSGRTYEQYF. CDR3 nucleotide sequence: TGTTCCAGCAGCTGGACTAGCGGGAGAACATACGAGCAGTACTTC.